Described below is a single TCR beta chain sequence and its context. This sample was taken from a study of blood T cell repertoires in COVID-19. With 3 bases clipped from V and 6 bases from J, the junction kept 4 bases outside the gene matches. The CDR3 runs to 14 residues. Germline V gives CDR1 KGHDR, CDR2 SFDVKD. Some clones are missing from TCRdb's copy, which holds only in-frame ones; the method was immunoSEQ multiplex PCR. The table has 150,000 to 200,000 clones, 80% to 90% seen once. The V gene is TRBV24-1, the J gene TRBJ1-5, with 7 bases that match TRBD1. What was sequenced was peripheral blood. The receptor's source is a man in his fifties or sixties with acute or convalescent COVID-19. CDR3 DNA sequence: TGTGCCACCAGTGATGCGACAGGGCGTCAGCCCCAGCATTTT. It is translated as CATSDATGRQPQHF.